The 6 T cell receptor beta chains in this list originate from one sample, sequenced in a study of shared clonotypes between healthy human individuals. Sequenced by immunoSEQ multiplex PCR; TCRdb stores in-frame clones only, minus some. The table records about 1,900,000 clones, about 95% of them present only once. CD45RO-negative, CCR7-positively selected cells formed the naive CD8 fraction, excluding terminally differentiated effector memory CD45RA+ cells. The sequenced sample consisted of naive CD8+ T cells sorted from blood. Source of these receptors: a man aged 18 to 29 in good health.

This chain uses TRBV6-6 with TRBJ2-7; TRBD1 matches at 10 bases. The CDR3 is made up of 16 amino acids. The J segment lost 4 bases and the V segment lost 4 bases, leaving 10 bases of the junction unmatched. From germline, CDR1 is MNHNY and CDR2 SVGAGI (reference sequence). This chain's CDR3 is CASSSFIRDRGYEQYF. CDR3 nucleotide sequence: TGTGCCAGCAGTTCCTTTATACGGGACAGGGGTTACGAGCAGTACTTC.

The chain couples TRBV27 to TRBJ2-5; 8 nucleotides line up with TRBD1. V shed 3 bases and J 4 bases; nucleotides not matched to a gene: 4. This CDR3 has 14 residues. CDR1 is MNHEY, CDR2 SMNVEV, per germline (reference sequence). CDR3 residues: CASSFRQGSETQYF. CDR3 in DNA: TGTGCCAGCAGTTTCCGACAGGGGTCAGAGACCCAGTACTTC.

This rearrangement joins TRBV11-2 to TRBJ2-7, with unresolved D. The CDR3 has 15 amino acids. Germline V lookup: CDR1 SGHAT, CDR2 FQNNGV. The V end was cut by 4 bases, the J end by 4 bases, with 17 bases between. The CDR3 sequence is CASSSLGQPRYEQYF. CDR3 in DNA: TGTGCCAGCAGCTCCCTGGGCCAACCCAGGTACGAGCAGTACTTC.

This clone showed up just a few times. The rearrangement joins TRBV5-5 to TRBJ2-7; no clear D gene. V lost 3 bases to trimming and J lost 4 bases, with 11 bases between them. The CDR3 has 13 residues. CDR1 and CDR2 (germline): SGHKS, YYEKEE (reference sequence). CDR3 loop: CASSWATPYEQYF. The CDR3, as DNA: TGTGCCAGCAGCTGGGCGACCCCATACGAGCAGTACTTC.

The rearrangement uses TRBV28 and TRBJ2-7; the D gene is possibly TRBD1 (6 bases). The CDR3 runs 15 residues. Per germline, CDR1 MDHEN and CDR2 SYDVKM. V was cut by 5 bases and J by 3 bases, with 17 bases left in between. The CDR3 nucleotides read TGTGCCAGCAGTCCTACAGGGTTCCCTGGCTACGAGCAGTACTTC. Its translation: CASSPTGFPGYEQYF.

The chain joins TRBV27 to TRBJ2-3; 11 bases fit TRBD2. Trimming removed 3 bases from V and 2 bases from J; junction bases left unmatched: 7. The CDR3 length is 17 residues. Germline CDR1 MNHEY, CDR2 SMNVEV (reference sequence). CDR3 amino acids: CASSFIQTSGDTDTQYF. DNA of the CDR3: TGTGCCAGCAGTTTCATCCAGACTAGCGGGGACACAGATACGCAGTATTTT.